One sample yielded the 6 T cell receptor beta chains listed below, sequenced in a study of Japanese encephalitis immunity and Zika vaccine responses. TCRdb fed the 5' RACE reads into MiXCR, producing one record per CDR3 protein. The profile shows 350 to 450 distinct CDR3 sequences, more than 0.95% of them singletons. For 5 to 6 days, PBMCs labeled with CFSE were cultured with peptide pools at roughly 1 ug/mL each. Unfixed live CD56-CD19-CD16-CD3+CD4+ CFSE-low cells were sorted as proliferating CD4 T cells. This material consisted of antigen-activated CD4+ T cells from blood, cultured, taken during a Zika inactivated vaccine study. Every receptor here comes from an adult man who received an inactivated Zika virus vaccine.

This clonotype is judged medium-sized. The chain recombines TRBV4-2 with TRBJ2-1, with 8 bases matching TRBD2. CDR3 length: 15 amino acids. J was trimmed by 4 bases and V by 3 bases; bases with no gene match: 5. From germline, CDR1 is LGHNA and CDR2 YNFKEQ. In DNA, the CDR3 is TGTGCCAGCAGCCAGAGTACGGGGGGGTACAATGAGCAGTTCTTC. This gives the protein CASSQSTGGYNEQFF.

In its sample, this clonotype ranks as medium-sized. The rearrangement joins TRBV7-3 to TRBJ1-6, with a possible D match to TRBD1 (6 bases). From germline, CDR1 is SGHTA and CDR2 FQGTGA. The CDR3 is 14 amino acids. Trimming removed 4 bases at V and 6 bases at J, with 10 bases between. CDR3 sequence (DNA): TGTGCCAGCAGCTCCGGACAGTTTAATTCACCCCTCCACTTT. Amino acid sequence: CASSSGQFNSPLHF.

By sample fraction, this clonotype is large. The chain combines TRBV4-1 with TRBJ1-5; possibly TRBD1 for D (5 bases). Germline loops: CDR1 MGHRA, CDR2 YSYEKL. CDR3 length: 16 residues. Trimming took 0 bases from V and 4 from J, leaving 13 bases between them. Here the CDR3 DNA reads TGCGCCAGCAGCCAAGATGCGGGGGGAGTTAATCAGCCCCAGCATTTT. Its protein is CASSQDAGGVNQPQHF.

This clonotype was seen ten or more times. The chain has TRBV7-3 and TRBJ2-3, with 15 bases matching TRBD2. This CDR3 region has 17 residues. Germline V gene sequence: CDR1 SGHTA, CDR2 FQGTGA. Germline trimming cut 4 bases from V and 6 bases from J; bases unmatched to any gene: 8. The chain's CDR3 is CASSSNGLAGGPDTQYF. The CDR3 DNA follows: TGTGCCAGCAGCTCGAACGGACTAGCGGGGGGGCCTGATACGCAGTATTTT.

This clonotype is judged medium-sized. This chain links TRBV7-8 with TRBJ1-2; D is possibly TRBD1 (6 bases). The CDR3 spans 16 residues. Per the germline V gene, CDR1 is SGHVS and CDR2 is FQNEAQ. Trimming cost V 5 bases and J 8 bases, with 24 bases left between them. CDR3: CASSHDPPGHRRGYTF. The CDR3 DNA reads as TGTGCCAGCAGCCACGACCCCCCGGGACACCGGAGGGGCTACACCTTC.

This clonotype is labeled large. The chain recombines TRBV2 with TRBJ2-7; 7 bases fit TRBD1. Losses at the gene ends were 6 bases for V and 0 bases for J; bases not matched to a gene: 5. Germline CDR1 SNHLY, CDR2 FYNNEI. The CDR3 is 14 residues long. The CDR3 region has the DNA TGTGCCAGCAGACCGGACAGGCACTCCTACGAGCAGTACTTC. Translation gives CASRPDRHSYEQYF.